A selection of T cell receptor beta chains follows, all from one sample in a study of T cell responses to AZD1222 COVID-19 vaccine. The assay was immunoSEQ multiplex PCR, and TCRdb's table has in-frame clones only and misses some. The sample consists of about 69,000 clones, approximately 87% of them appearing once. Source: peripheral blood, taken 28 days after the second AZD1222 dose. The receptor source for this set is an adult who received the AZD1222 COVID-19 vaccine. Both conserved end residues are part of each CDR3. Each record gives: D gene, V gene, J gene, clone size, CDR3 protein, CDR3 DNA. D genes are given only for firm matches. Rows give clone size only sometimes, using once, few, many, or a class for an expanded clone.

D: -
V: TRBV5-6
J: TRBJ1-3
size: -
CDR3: CASSLVGEYGTIYF
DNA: TGTGCCAGCAGCTTGGTGGGCGAGTATGGCACCATATATTTT

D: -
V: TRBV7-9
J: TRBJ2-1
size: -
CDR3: CASSLAGSGPEQFF
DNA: TGTGCCAGCAGCTTAGCGGGGTCGGGCCCCGAGCAGTTCTTC

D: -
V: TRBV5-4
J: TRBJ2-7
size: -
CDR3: CASSFRDSYEQYF
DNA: TGTGCCAGCAGCTTTCGGGACTCCTACGAGCAGTACTTC

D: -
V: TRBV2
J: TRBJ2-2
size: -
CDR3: CASSARGRLTGTGELFF
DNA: TGTGCCAGCAGTGCCCGTGGACGTCTAACGGGGACCGGGGAGCTGTTTTTT

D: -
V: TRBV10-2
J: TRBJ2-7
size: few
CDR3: CASSVGGAPPVGYEQYF
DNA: TGCGCCAGCAGTGTAGGGGGGGCCCCCCCCGTGGGGTACGAGCAGTACTTC

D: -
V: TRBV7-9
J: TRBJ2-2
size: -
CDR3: CALKTGAVDGELFF
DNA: TGTGCCCTAAAAACGGGGGCAGTGGACGGGGAGCTGTTTTTT

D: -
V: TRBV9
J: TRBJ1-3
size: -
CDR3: CASSVVPTPGNTIYF
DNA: TGTGCCAGCAGCGTAGTGCCGACTCCAGGAAACACCATATATTTT

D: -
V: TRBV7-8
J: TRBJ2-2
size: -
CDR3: CASSFSSLELFF
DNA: TGTGCCAGCAGCTTCTCTTCCCTGGAGCTGTTTTTT

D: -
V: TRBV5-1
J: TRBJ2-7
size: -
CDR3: CARESSASPGPHLEQYF
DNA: TGCGCCAGAGAGTCCTCCGCCTCGCCGGGGCCCCACCTCGAGCAGTACTTC

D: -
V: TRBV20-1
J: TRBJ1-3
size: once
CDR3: CSASIGLSGNTIYF
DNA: TGCAGTGCTAGTATCGGGCTCTCTGGAAACACCATATATTTT

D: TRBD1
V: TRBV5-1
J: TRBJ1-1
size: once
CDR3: CASSPRQGGNQNTEAFF
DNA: TGCGCCAGCAGCCCTCGACAGGGGGGCAACCAGAACACTGAAGCTTTCTTT

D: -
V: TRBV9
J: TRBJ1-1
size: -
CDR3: CASSVAPTAPEAFF
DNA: TGTGCCAGCAGCGTAGCCCCAACAGCGCCTGAAGCTTTCTTT

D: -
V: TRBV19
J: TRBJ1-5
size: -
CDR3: CASSVGNQPQHF
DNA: TGTGCCAGTAGTGTGGGAAATCAGCCCCAGCATTTT

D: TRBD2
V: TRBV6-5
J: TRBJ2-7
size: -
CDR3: CASSYFLADPLQTEYF
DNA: TGTGCCAGCAGTTACTTTCTAGCGGACCCCTTGCAAACGGAATACTTC

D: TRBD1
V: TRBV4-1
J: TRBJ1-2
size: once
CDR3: CASSQDEQGGYGYTF
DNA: TGCGCCAGCAGCCAAGATGAACAGGGGGGCTATGGCTACACCTTC

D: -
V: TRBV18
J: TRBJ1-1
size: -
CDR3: CASSPGYVNTEAFF
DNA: TGTGCCAGCTCACCCGGGTATGTGAACACTGAAGCTTTCTTT

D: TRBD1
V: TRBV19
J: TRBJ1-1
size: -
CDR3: CASRSGQGVVDTEAFF
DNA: TGTGCCAGTAGAAGCGGACAGGGAGTGGTGGACACTGAAGCTTTCTTT

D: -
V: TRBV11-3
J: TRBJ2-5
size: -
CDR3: CASSARGDAETQYF
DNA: TGTGCCAGCAGCGCCCGAGGGGATGCGGAGACCCAGTACTTC

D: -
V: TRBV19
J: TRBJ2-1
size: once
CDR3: CASSIRDSNEQFF
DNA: TGTGCCAGTAGTATTAGGGACTCAAATGAGCAGTTCTTC

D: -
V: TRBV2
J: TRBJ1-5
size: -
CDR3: CASRVLSSNQPQHF
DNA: TGTGCCAGCAGGGTTCTCAGTAGCAATCAGCCCCAGCATTTT

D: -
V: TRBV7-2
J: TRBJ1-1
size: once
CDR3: CASSSGLVTEAFF
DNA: TGTGCCAGCAGCTCTGGTCTGGTCACTGAAGCTTTCTTT

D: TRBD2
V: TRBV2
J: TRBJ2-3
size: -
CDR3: CASITSATVTDTQYF
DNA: TGTGCCAGCATCACTAGCGCCACCGTCACAGATACGCAGTATTTT

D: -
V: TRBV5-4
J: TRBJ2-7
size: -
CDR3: CASSLGGGYEQYF
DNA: TGTGCCAGCAGCTTAGGAGGGGGATACGAGCAGTACTTC

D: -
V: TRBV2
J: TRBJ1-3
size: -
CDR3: CASSGVTVSGNTIYF
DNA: TGTGCCAGCAGTGGAGTGACAGTCTCTGGAAACACCATATATTTT

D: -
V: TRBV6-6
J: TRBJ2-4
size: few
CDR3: CASSAKGGSVKNIQYF
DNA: TGTGCCAGCAGCGCCAAGGGGGGGTCGGTCAAAAACATTCAGTACTTC

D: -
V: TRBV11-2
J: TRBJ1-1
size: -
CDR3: CASSILKDTRGGTEAFF
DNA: TGTGCCAGCAGCATACTCAAAGACACTCGGGGGGGCACTGAAGCTTTCTTT

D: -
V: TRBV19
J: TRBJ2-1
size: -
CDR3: CASSLSLGNTYNEQFF
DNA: TGTGCCAGTAGTCTGTCGCTCGGGAATACCTACAATGAGCAGTTCTTC

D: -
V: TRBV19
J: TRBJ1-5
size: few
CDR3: CASSIWGPGGNQPQHF
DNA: TGTGCCAGTAGTATATGGGGGCCAGGGGGCAATCAGCCCCAGCATTTT

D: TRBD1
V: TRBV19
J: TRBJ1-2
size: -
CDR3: CASSLAGTGGNYGYTF
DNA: TGTGCCAGTAGCCTTGCCGGGACAGGGGGCAACTATGGCTACACCTTC

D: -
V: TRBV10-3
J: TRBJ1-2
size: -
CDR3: CAINGGASSINYGYTF
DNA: TGTGCCATCAACGGGGGCGCCTCTTCTATTAACTATGGCTACACCTTC

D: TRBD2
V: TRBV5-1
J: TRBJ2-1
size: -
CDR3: CASSLEGTRAGGGEQFF
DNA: TGCGCCAGCAGCTTGGAGGGGACCCGAGCGGGAGGCGGTGAGCAGTTCTTC

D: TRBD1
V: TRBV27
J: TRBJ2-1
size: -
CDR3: CASSSPLAGTGGVGEQFF
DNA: TGTGCCAGCAGTTCCCCATTGGCCGGGACAGGGGGCGTCGGTGAGCAGTTCTTC

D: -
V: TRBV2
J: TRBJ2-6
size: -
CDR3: CASSDRMGQSISGANVLTF
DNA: TGTGCCAGCAGTGATCGGATGGGGCAGTCGATCTCTGGGGCCAACGTCCTGACTTTC

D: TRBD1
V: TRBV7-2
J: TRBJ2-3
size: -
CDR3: CASSLGLQGGDTQYF
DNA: TGTGCCAGCAGCTTAGGACTACAGGGGGGAGATACGCAGTATTTT

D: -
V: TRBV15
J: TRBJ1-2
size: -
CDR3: CATSREGAGYGYTF
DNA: TGTGCCACCAGCAGAGAGGGGGCGGGCTATGGCTACACCTTC

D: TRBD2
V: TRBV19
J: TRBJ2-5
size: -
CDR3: CASSRGGIRETQYF
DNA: TGTGCCAGTAGCCGGGGGGGGATAAGGGAGACCCAGTACTTC

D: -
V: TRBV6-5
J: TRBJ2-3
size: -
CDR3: CASREARGATQYF
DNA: TGTGCCAGCAGGGAGGCTAGAGGGGCTACGCAGTATTTT

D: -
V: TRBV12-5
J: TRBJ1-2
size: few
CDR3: CASGLENIGSGRVGGYTF
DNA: TGTGCTAGTGGTTTGGAAAATATTGGCTCCGGACGAGTTGGCGGCTACACCTTC

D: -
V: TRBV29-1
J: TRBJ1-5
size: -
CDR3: CSVGYSNQPQHF
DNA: TGCAGCGTCGGGTATAGCAATCAGCCCCAGCATTTT

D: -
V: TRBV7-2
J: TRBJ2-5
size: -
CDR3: CASKPWGGLETQYF
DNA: TGTGCCAGCAAGCCCTGGGGGGGCTTGGAGACCCAGTACTTC

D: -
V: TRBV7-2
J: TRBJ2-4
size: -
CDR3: CASSLVEGAKNIQYF
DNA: TGTGCCAGCAGCTTAGTAGAGGGGGCCAAAAACATTCAGTACTTC

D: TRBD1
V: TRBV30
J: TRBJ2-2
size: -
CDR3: CAWSIQGDANTGELFF
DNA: TGTGCCTGGAGCATACAGGGGGACGCGAACACCGGGGAGCTGTTTTTT

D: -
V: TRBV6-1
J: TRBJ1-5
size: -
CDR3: CASSEWPGVESNQPQHF
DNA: TGTGCCAGCAGTGAATGGCCAGGGGTTGAGTCCAATCAGCCCCAGCATTTT

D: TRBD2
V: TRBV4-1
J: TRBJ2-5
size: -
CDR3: CASSIGAGGEETQYF
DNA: TGCGCCAGCAGTATTGGGGCGGGGGGAGAAGAGACCCAGTACTTC

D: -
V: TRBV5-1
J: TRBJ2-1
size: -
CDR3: CASSLSTGNEQFF
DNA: TGCGCCAGCAGCTTGTCGACTGGCAATGAGCAGTTCTTC

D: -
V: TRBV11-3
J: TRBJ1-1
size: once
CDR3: CASSLPGQPEAFF
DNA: TGTGCCAGCAGCTTACCTGGCCAGCCCGAAGCTTTCTTT

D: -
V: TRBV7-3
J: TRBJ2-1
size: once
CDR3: CASSPQASSYNEQFF
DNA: TGTGCCAGCAGCCCCCAGGCTAGCTCCTACAATGAGCAGTTCTTC

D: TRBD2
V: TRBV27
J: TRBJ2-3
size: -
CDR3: CASSRLAGRSDTQYF
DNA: TGTGCCAGCTCCAGGCTAGCGGGACGCTCAGATACGCAGTATTTT

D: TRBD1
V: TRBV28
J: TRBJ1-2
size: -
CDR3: CASNARDRADYGYTF
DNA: TGTGCCAGCAATGCCCGGGACAGGGCGGACTATGGCTACACCTTC

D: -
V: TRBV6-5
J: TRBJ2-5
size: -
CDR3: CASRQGYETQYF
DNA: TGTGCCAGCAGACAGGGTTACGAGACCCAGTACTTC

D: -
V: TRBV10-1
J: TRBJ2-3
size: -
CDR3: CASSESGLDAQYF
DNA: TGCGCCAGCAGTGAGTCTGGGCTCGATGCGCAGTATTTT

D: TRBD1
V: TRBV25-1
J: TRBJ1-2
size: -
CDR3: CASSDPRGQIYGYTF
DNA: TGTGCCAGCAGTGACCCCAGGGGGCAGATCTACGGCTACACCTTC

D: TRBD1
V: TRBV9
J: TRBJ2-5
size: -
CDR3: CASSAFRGQGAGETQYF
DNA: TGTGCCAGCAGCGCATTTAGGGGACAGGGGGCGGGAGAGACCCAGTACTTC

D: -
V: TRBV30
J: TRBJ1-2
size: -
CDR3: CAWSQSGSGYGYTF
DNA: TGTGCCTGGAGTCAGTCGGGGTCGGGCTATGGCTACACCTTC

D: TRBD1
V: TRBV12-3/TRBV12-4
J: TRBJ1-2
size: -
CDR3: CASSLAGTGGYTF
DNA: TGTGCCAGCAGTTTGGCCGGGACAGGGGGCTACACCTTC

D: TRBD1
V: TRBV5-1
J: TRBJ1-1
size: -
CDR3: CASFQTGMNTEAFF
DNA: TGCGCCAGCTTCCAGACAGGGATGAACACTGAAGCTTTCTTT

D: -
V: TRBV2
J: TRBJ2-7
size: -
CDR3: CASSVAASYEQYF
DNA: TGTGCCAGCAGTGTTGCGGCCTCCTACGAGCAGTACTTC

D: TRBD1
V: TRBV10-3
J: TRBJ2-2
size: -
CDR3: CAISDSTGGTGELFF
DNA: TGTGCCATCAGTGATTCAACAGGGGGGACCGGGGAGCTGTTTTTT